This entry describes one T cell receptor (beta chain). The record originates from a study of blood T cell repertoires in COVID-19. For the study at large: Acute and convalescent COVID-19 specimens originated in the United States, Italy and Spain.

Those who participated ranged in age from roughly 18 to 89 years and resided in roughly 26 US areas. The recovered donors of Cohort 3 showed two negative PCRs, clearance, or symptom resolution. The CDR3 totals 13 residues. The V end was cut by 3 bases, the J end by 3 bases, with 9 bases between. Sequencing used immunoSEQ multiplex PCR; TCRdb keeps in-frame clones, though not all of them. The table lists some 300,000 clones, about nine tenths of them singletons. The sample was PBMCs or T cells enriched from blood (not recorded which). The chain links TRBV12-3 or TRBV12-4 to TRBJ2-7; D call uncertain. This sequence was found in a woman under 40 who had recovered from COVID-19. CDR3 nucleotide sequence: TGTGCCAGCAGTTTTGGCAGTAACTACGAGCAGTACTTC. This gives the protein CASSFGSNYEQYF.